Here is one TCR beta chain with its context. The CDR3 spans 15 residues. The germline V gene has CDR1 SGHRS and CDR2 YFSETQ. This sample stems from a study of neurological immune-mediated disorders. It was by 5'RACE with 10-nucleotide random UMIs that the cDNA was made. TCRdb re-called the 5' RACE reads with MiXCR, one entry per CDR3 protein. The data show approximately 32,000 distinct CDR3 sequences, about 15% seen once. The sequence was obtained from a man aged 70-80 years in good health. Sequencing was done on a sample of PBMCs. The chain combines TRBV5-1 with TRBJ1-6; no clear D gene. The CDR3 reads CAISPDYPGDSPLHF. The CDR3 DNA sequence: TGCGCTATCAGCCCGGACTATCCAGGTGATTCACCCCTCCACTTT.